A selection of T cell receptor beta chains follows, all from one sample in a study of identical twins. MiXCR, applied by TCRdb to the 5' RACE reads, yields one record per CDR3 protein. The sample includes over 600,000 distinct CDR3 sequences, 21% seen only once; the top ten take roughly 4%. This sample also appeared in a second study, on T cells expressing NK-cell markers.

Material: PBMCs. These receptors were collected from a woman aged 18 to 35 in good health. Both conserved end residues are part of each CDR3. A D gene is named only where the DNA matches it firmly. Some rows mark clone size as missing; the rest say once, few, many or name a class of expanded clone.

v_gene	j_gene	abundance	d_gene	CDR3aa	CDR3nt
TRBV9	TRBJ2-3	few	TRBD2	CASSVGGRGTDTQYF	TGTGCCAGCAGCGTAGGCGGGAGAGGGACAGATACGCAGTATTTT
TRBV4-3	TRBJ1-2	NA	NA	CASSQERQGYGYTF	TGCGCCAGCAGCCAAGAACGCCAGGGTTATGGCTACACCTTC
TRBV7-2	TRBJ2-7	NA	NA	CASSSVLGSEQYF	TGTGCCAGCAGCTCGGTCCTGGGATCCGAGCAGTACTTC
TRBV29-1	TRBJ2-4	NA	NA	CSVVGHHNIQYF	TGCAGCGTTGTCGGACACCATAACATTCAGTACTTC
TRBV20-1	TRBJ2-1	few	TRBD2	CSANPAGKKANEQFF	TGCAGTGCTAACCCAGCGGGAAAAAAAGCGAATGAGCAGTTCTTC
TRBV29-1	TRBJ2-5	NA	TRBD1	CSVWTGVFQETQYF	TGCAGCGTATGGACAGGGGTCTTTCAAGAGACCCAGTACTTC
TRBV5-1	TRBJ2-1	many	TRBD2	CASSLAWTSGDNEQFF	TGCGCCAGCAGCTTGGCCTGGACTAGCGGAGACAATGAGCAGTTCTTC
TRBV29-1	TRBJ1-1	few	NA	CSVETRNTEAFF	TGCAGCGTTGAAACCAGGAACACTGAAGCTTTCTTT
TRBV27	TRBJ1-1	NA	TRBD1	CASRIGRTGNTEAFF	TGTGCCAGCAGGATAGGACGGACAGGGAACACTGAAGCTTTCTTT
TRBV5-5	TRBJ2-2	NA	TRBD2	CASSLGLAENTGELFF	TGTGCCAGCAGCTTGGGACTAGCGGAGAACACCGGGGAGCTGTTTTTT
TRBV7-2	TRBJ2-7	NA	TRBD1	CASSDWTGGYYEQYF	TGTGCCAGCAGCGATTGGACAGGGGGTTACTACGAGCAGTACTTC
TRBV12-3/TRBV12-4	TRBJ2-1	NA	TRBD2	CASSRPLASGASEQFF	TGTGCCAGCAGTCGTCCCTTGGCTAGCGGAGCTAGTGAGCAGTTCTTC
TRBV12-3/TRBV12-4	TRBJ2-1	few	NA	CASSPTSTYNEQFF	TGTGCCAGCAGTCCAACTAGTACCTACAATGAGCAGTTCTTC
TRBV28	TRBJ2-7	many	TRBD1	CASSSDRGKDEQYF	TGTGCCAGCAGTTCGGACAGGGGGAAAGACGAGCAGTACTTC
TRBV6-2/TRBV6-3	TRBJ1-1	many	NA	CASSYGQGATEAFF	TGTGCCAGCAGTTACGGGCAAGGAGCCACTGAAGCTTTCTTT